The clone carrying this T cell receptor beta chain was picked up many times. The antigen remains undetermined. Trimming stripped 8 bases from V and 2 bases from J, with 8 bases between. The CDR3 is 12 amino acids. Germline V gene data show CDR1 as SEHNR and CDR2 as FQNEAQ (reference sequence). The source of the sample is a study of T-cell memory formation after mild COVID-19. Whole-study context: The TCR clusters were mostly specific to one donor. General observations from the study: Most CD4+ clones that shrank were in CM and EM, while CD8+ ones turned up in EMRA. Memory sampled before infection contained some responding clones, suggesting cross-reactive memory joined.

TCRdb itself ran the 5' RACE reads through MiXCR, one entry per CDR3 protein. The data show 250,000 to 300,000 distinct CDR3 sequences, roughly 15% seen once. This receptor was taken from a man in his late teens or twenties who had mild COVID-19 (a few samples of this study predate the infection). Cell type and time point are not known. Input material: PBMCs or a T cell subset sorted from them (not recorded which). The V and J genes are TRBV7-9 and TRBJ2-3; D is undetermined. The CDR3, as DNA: TGTGCCAGCTCACCTAACACAGATACGCAGTATTTT. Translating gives CASSPNTDTQYF.